Included here is one TCR beta chain sequence, with context. Its matching antigen is unknown. Trimming left V 2 bases short and J 4 bases short, with 15 bases between. CDR3 length: 17 residues. CDR1 is MNHEY, CDR2 SVGAGI, per germline. The TCRbeta library was prepared with unique molecular identifiers. From the PCR reads, TCRdb called clonotypes with MiXCR, one entry per CDR3 protein. This table holds about a million distinct CDR3 sequences, less than 30% found once. This entry belongs to a study of T-cell reconstitution after alpha-beta-depleted transplantation in children. Findings of the study overall: Reportedly, alpha-beta T cells present about two months post-transplant originated from several hundred expanded clones of graft origin. Elevated TCRbeta diversity at day 60 was traced, in some patients, to surviving recipient T cells and thymic progenitors. A year had passed since transplant, and T-cell counts and diversity by then came mostly from newly produced T cells.

The receptor's source is a boy less than two years old who had a stem cell transplant for SCID, so the T cells may come from the graft donor. This specimen consisted of PBMCs, mostly from graft donor cells, obtained 360 days after TCRalphabeta/CD19-depleted stem cell transplant. The J gene is TRBJ1-6, the V gene TRBV6-5; tentative D call: TRBD1 (5 bases). Written as DNA, the CDR3 is TGTGCCAGCAGTTACGGGATGAGGGGCTTGTATAATTCACCCCTCCACTTT. Translated: CASSYGMRGLYNSPLHF.